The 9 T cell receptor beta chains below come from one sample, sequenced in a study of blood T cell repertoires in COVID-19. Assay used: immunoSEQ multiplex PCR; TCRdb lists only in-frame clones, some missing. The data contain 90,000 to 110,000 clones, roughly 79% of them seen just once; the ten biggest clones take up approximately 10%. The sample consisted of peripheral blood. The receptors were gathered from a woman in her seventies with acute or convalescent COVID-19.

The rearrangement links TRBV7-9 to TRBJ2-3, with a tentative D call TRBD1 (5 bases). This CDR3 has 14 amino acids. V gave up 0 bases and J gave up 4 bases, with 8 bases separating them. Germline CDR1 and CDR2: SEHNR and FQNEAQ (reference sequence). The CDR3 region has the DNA TGTGCCAGCAGCTTAGCGGGGCGCGCAGATACGCAGTATTTT. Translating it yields CASSLAGRADTQYF.

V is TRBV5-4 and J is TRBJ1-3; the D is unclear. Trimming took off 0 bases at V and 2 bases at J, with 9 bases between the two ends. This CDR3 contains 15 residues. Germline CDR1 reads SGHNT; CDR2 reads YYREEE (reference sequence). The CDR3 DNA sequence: TGTGCCAGCAGCTTGGCTGGGGAGGCTGGAAACACCATATATTTT. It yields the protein CASSLAGEAGNTIYF.

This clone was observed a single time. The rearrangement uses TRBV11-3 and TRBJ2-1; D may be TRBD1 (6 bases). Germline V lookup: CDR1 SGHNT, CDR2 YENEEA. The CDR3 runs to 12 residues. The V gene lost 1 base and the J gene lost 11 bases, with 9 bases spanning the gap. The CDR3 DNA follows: TGTGCCAGCAGCTTAGTTGGGGGCAAGCAGTTCTTC. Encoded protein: CASSLVGGKQFF. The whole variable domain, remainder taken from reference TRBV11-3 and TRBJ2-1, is EAGVVQSPRYKIIEKKQPVAFWCNPISGHNTLYWYLQNLGQGPELLIRYENEEAVDDSQLPKDRFSAERLKGVDSTLKIQPAELGDSAVYLCASSLVGGKQFFGPGTRLTVL.

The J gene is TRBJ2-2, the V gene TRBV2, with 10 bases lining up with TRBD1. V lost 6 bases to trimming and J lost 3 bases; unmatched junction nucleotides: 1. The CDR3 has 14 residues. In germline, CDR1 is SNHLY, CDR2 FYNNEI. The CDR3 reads CASSGTGDTGELFF. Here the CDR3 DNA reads TGTGCCAGCAGCGGGACAGGGGACACCGGGGAGCTGTTTTTT. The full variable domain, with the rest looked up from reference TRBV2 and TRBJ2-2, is EPEVTQTPSHQVTQMGQEVILRCVPISNHLYFYWYRQILGQKVEFLVSFYNNEISEKSEIFDDQFSVERPDGSNFTLKIRSTKLEDSAMYFCASSGTGDTGELFFGEGSRLTVL.

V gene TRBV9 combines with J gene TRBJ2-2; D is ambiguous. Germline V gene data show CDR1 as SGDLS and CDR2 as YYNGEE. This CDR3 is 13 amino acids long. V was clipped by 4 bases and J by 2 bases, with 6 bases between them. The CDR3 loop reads CASSPPNTGELFF. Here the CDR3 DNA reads TGTGCCAGCAGCCCTCCTAACACCGGGGAGCTGTTTTTT.

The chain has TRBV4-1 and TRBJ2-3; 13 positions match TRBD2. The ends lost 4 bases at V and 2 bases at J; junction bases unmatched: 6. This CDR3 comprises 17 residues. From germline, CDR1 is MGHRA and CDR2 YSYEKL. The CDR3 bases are TGCGCCAGCAGCCTCCGGACTAGCGGGAGTAACACAGATACGCAGTATTTT. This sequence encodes CASSLRTSGSNTDTQYF.

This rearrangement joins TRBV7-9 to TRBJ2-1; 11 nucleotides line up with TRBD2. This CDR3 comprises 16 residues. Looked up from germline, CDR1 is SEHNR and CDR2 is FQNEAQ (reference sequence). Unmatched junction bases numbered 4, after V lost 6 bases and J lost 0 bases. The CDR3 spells CASRPGTSGSYNEQFF. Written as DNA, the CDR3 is TGTGCCAGCAGACCCGGGACTAGCGGCTCCTACAATGAGCAGTTCTTC. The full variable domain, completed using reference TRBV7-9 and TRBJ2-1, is DTGVSQNPRHKITKRGQNVTFRCDPISEHNRLYWYRQTLGQGPEFLTYFQNEAQLEKSRLLSDRFSAERPKGSFSTLEIQRTEQGDSAMYLCASRPGTSGSYNEQFFGPGTRLTVL.

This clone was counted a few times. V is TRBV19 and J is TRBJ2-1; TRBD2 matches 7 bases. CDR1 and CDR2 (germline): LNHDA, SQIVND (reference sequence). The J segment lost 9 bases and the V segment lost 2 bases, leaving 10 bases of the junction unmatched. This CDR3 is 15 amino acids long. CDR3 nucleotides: TGTGCCAGTAGTATAATAACGGGAGGATCAGGTGAGCAGTTCTTC. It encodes CASSIITGGSGEQFF.

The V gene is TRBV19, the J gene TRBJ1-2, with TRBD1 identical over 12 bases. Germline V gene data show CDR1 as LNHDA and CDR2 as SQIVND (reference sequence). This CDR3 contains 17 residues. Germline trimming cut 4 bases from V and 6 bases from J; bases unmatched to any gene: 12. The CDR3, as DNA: TGTGCCAGTAGTAAATCCTCACCGGGACAGGGGGCCAATGGCTACACCTTC. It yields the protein CASSKSSPGQGANGYTF. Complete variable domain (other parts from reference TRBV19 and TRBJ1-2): DGGITQSPKYLFRKEGQNVTLSCEQNLNHDAMYWYRQDPGQGLRLIYYSQIVNDFQKGDIAEGYSVSREKKESFPLTVTSAQKNPTAFYLCASSKSSPGQGANGYTFGSGTRLTVV.